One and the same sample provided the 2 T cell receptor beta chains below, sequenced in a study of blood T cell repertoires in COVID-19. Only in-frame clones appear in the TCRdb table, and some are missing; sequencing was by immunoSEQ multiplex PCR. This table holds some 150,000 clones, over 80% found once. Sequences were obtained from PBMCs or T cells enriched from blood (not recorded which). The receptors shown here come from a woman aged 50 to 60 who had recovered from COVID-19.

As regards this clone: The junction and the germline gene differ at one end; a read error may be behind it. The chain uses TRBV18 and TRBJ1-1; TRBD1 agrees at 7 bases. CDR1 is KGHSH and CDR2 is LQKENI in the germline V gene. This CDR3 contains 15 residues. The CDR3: CASTPRQGANTEAFF. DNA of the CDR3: TGTGCCAGCACACCGCGACAGGGTGCGAACACTGAAGCTTTCTTT. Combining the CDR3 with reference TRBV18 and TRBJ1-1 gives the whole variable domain NAGVMQNPRHLVRRRGQEARLRCSPMKGHSHVYWYRQLPEEGLKFMVYLQKENIIDESGMPKERFSAEFPKEGPSILRIQQVVRGDSAAYFCASTPRQGANTEAFFGQGTRLTVV.

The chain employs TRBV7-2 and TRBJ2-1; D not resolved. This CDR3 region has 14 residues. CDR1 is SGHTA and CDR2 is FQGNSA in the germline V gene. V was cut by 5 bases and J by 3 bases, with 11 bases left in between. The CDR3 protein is CASSPTTLYNEQFF. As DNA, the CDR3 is TGTGCCAGCAGCCCGACAACCCTCTACAATGAGCAGTTCTTC.